The entry that follows covers one T cell receptor beta chain sequence. Its antigen is not identified. This sample was included in a study of shared clonotypes between healthy human individuals. Study-wide context: Per donor, CD8 memory used one plate, CD8 naive used two, CD4 memory used three and CD4 naive used three. General observations from the study: The represented genetic and exposure-history diversity was limited by the small number of donors.

The authors' processing: Because ImmunoSEQ provided only junction sequences with no quality scores, the filtering differed. Data came from immunoSEQ multiplex PCR; TCRdb stores just in-frame clones and leaves some out. V and J calls and clone size follow that table, whereas D and trimming were derived from the DNA. The data contain about 2.4 million clones, 93% of them singletons. The clonotype was recovered from a man younger than 35 in good health. Some clones in this sample may be carry-over from other donors' samples. The sample comprised naive CD4+ T cells from PBMCs. Subset denoted: CD45RA+ positively selected.

The chain's CDR3 is CASSSYGQGLLSGNTIYF. The CDR3 DNA sequence: TGCGCCAGCAGCTCTTACGGACAGGGCCTCCTTTCTGGAAACACCATATATTTT. The V and J genes are TRBV4-1 and TRBJ1-3; 8 nucleotides agree with TRBD1. With 5 bases clipped from V and 1 base from J, the junction kept 13 bases outside the gene matches. Germline assignment: CDR1 MGHRA and CDR2 YSYEKL. This CDR3 comprises 18 residues.